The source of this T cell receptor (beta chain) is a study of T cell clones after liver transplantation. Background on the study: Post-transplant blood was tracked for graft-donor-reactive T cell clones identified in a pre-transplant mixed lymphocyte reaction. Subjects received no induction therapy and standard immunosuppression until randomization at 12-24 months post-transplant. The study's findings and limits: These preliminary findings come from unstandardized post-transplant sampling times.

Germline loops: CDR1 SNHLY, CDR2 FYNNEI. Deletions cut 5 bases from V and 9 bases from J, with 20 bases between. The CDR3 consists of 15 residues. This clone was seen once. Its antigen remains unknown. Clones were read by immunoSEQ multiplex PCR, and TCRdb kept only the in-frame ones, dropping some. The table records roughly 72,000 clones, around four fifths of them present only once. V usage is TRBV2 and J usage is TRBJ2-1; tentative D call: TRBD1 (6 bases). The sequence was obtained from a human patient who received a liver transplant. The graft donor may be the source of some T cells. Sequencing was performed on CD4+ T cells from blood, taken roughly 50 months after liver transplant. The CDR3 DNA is TGTGCCAGCAGTTTCTTAGGCAGGGGTGGTGCTGAGCAGTTCTTC. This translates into CASSFLGRGGAEQFF.